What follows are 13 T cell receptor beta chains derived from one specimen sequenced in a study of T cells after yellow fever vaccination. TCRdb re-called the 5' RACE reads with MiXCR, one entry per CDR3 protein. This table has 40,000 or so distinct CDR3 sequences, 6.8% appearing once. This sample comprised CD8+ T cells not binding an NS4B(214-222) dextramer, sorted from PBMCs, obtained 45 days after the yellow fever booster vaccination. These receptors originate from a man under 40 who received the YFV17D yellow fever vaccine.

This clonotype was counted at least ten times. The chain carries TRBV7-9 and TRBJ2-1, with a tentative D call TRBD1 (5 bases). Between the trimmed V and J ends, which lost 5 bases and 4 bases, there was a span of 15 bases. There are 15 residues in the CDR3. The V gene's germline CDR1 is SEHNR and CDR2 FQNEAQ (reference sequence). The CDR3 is CASSPTVQKYNEQFF. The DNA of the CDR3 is TGTGCCAGCAGCCCGACAGTGCAGAAGTACAATGAGCAGTTCTTC.

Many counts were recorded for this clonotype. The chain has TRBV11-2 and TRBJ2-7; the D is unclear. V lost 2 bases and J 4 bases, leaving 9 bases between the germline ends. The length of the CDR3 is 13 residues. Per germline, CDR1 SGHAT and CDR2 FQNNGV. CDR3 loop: CASSLPSSYEQYF. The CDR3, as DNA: TGTGCCAGCAGCTTACCAAGCAGTTACGAGCAGTACTTC.

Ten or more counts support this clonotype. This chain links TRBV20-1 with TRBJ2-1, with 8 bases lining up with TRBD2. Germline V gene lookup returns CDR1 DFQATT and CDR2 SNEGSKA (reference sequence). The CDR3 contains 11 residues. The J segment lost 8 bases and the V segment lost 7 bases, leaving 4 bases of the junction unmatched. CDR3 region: CSGKLADEQFF. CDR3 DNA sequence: TGCAGTGGCAAACTAGCGGATGAGCAGTTCTTC.

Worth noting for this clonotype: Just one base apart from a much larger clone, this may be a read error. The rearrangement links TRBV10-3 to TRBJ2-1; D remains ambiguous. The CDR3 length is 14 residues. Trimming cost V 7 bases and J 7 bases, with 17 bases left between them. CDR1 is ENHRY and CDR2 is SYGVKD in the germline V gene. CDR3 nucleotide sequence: TGTGCCATCACGGGCCAGAACGATAGGAATGAGCAGTTCTTC. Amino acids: CAITGQNDRNEQFF.

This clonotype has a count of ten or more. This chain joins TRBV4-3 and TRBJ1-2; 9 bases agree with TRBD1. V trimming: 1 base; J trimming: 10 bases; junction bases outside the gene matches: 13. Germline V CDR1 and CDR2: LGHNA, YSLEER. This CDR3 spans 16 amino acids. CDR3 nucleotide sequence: TGCGCCAGCAGCCAAGCGTTCGGCGACAGGGGGTCCAACTACACCTTC. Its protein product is CASSQAFGDRGSNYTF.

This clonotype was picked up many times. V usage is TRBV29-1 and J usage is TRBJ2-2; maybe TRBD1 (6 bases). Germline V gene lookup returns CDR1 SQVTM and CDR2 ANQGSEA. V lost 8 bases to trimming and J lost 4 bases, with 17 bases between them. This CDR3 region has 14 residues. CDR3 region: CSTYSEGGTGELFF. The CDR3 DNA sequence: TGCAGCACCTACTCCGAAGGGGGCACCGGGGAGCTGTTTTTT.

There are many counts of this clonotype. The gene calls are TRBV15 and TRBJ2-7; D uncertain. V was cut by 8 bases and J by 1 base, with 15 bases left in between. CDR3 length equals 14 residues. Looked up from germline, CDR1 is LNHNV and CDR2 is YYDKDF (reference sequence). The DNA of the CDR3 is TGTGCCACCGCACAGACTTTGGGTTCCTACGAGCAGTACTTC. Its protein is CATAQTLGSYEQYF.

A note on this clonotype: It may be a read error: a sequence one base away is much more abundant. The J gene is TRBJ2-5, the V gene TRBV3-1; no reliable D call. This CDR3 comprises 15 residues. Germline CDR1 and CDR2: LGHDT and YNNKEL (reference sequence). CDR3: CASCHTRTDGKTQYF. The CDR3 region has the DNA TGTGCCAGCTGCCACACCCGGACGGATGGGAAGACCCAGTACTTC.

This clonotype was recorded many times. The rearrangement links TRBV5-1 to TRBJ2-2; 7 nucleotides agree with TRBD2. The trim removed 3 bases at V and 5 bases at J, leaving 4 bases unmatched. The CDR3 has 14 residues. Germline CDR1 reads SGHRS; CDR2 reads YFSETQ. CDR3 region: CASSWDYPTGELFF. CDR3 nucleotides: TGCGCCAGCAGCTGGGACTACCCTACCGGGGAGCTGTTTTTT.

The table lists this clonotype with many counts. The CDR3 DNA follows: TGCAGCGTTATGGGGGGAGAGAACACCGGGGAGCTGTTTTTT. Its translation: CSVMGGENTGELFF. V gene TRBV29-1 combines with J gene TRBJ2-2; tentative D call: TRBD2 (6 bases). Trimming took 5 bases from V and 1 from J, leaving 11 bases between them. The CDR3 contains 14 residues. Germline CDR1 is SQVTM and CDR2 is ANQGSEA.

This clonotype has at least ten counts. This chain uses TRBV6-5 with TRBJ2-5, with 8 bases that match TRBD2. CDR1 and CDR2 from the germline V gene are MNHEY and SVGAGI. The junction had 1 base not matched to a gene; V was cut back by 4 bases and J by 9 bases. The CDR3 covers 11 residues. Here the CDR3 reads CASSWRGAQYF. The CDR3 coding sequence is TGTGCCAGCAGTTGGCGGGGGGCCCAGTACTTC.

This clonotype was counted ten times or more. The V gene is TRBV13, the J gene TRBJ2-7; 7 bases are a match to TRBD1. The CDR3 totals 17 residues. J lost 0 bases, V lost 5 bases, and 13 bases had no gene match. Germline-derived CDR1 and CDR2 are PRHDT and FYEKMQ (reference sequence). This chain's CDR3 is CASSPTPRDRSSYEQYF. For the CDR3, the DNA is TGTGCCAGCAGCCCCACGCCAAGGGACAGAAGCTCCTACGAGCAGTACTTC.

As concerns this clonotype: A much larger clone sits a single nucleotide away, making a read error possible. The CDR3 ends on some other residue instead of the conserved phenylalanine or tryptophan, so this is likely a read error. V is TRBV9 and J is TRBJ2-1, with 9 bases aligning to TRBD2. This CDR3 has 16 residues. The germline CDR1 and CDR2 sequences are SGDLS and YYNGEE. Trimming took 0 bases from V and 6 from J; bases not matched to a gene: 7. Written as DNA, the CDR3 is TGTGCCAGCAGCGTAGAGGGTAGCGGGAGAGGCAATGAGCAGTTCTCC. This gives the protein CASSVEGSGRGNEQFS.